What follows is one T cell receptor (beta chain) and its context. V was pared by 3 bases and J by 0 bases, with 4 bases between. This CDR3 is 14 amino acids long. Germline loops: CDR1 SGHRS, CDR2 YFSETQ. This record belongs to a study of blood T cell repertoires in COVID-19. Clones were sequenced by immunoSEQ multiplex PCR, and TCRdb holds only the in-frame ones, with some missing. This table holds around 150,000 clones, around 89% found once. The sequencing input was PBMCs or T cells enriched from blood (not recorded which). This TCR derives from a woman between 50 and 59 years old who had recovered from COVID-19. J is TRBJ2-6 and V is TRBV5-1; no clear D gene. DNA of the CDR3: TGCGCCAGCAGCTCTAGCTCTGGGGCCAACGTCCTGACTTTC. Translation gives CASSSSSGANVLTF.